This TCR beta chain is from a study of shared clonotypes between healthy human individuals. At the level of the study: A donor's plate count was three for CD4 naive and three for CD4 memory; CD8 naive had two and CD8 memory one. Study-wide points: Shared clonotypes across all four donors exceeded non-shared ones in generation probability. Even with large depth, rarefaction showed that sorted-subset sequencing was incomplete.

A remark on this clone: The target antigen is unknown. The same CDR3 is also encoded by other DNA sequences in this sample.

Donation came from healthy HIV-negative adults that had no recent acute infections or vaccinations. The CDR3 has 14 residues. Germline V gene data show CDR1 as SGDLS and CDR2 as YYNGEE. V was pared by 0 bases and J by 2 bases, with 8 bases between. TCRdb keeps only in-frame clones here, not all; method: immunoSEQ multiplex PCR. The sample contains about 2.4 million clones, 93% of which appear only once. The receptor's source is a man in his late teens or twenties in good health. Some clones in this sample may be carry-over from other donors' samples. The chain has TRBV9 and TRBJ2-5; D unclear. Sequenced material: naive CD4+ T cells from PBMCs. Subset noted: CD45RA+ positively selected. CDR3 in DNA: TGTGCCAGCAGCGTAGGTGGCTTTCAAGAGACCCAGTACTTC. Translated, it gives CASSVGGFQETQYF.